Listed here are 31 T cell receptor beta chains from one sample, sequenced in a study of blood T cell repertoires in COVID-19. This table comes from immunoSEQ multiplex PCR, and its TCRdb copy is limited to in-frame clones, with some not included. The sample shows over 200,000 clones, more than 75% of them seen only once. The material sequenced was peripheral blood. Receptors originate from a man in his 60s who had recovered from COVID-19.

The sample holds a few counts of this clone. The rearrangement joins TRBV7-9 to TRBJ1-5; tentative D call: TRBD1 (5 bases). Trimming cost V 1 base and J 7 bases, with 11 bases left between them. The CDR3 has 14 amino acids. Germline V lookup: CDR1 SEHNR, CDR2 FQNEAQ (reference sequence). The CDR3, as DNA: TGTGCCAGCAGCTTAGGGGGCGGGGGGCAGCCCCAGCATTTT. Amino acids: CASSLGGGGQPQHF.

The DNA of the CDR3 is TGTGCCAGCAGTTTAAGGTCCGCCCCAACAGGGTATGAAAAACTGTTTTTT. Its translation is CASSLRSAPTGYEKLFF. The chain links TRBV27 to TRBJ1-4, with a weak D call TRBD1 (6 bases). This CDR3 spans 17 amino acids. Germline CDR1 reads MNHEY; CDR2 reads SMNVEV (reference sequence). V shed 2 bases and J shed 6 bases, with 19 bases lying between them.

The chain employs TRBV7-9 and TRBJ2-1; D is possibly TRBD2 (7 bases). The CDR3 contains 14 residues. Trimming shortened V by 11 bases and J by 0 bases, and 14 bases separated the two germline ends. From germline, CDR1 is SEHNR and CDR2 FQNEAQ (reference sequence). The CDR3 sequence: CASGGSSSYNEQFF. CDR3 DNA sequence: TGTGCCTCGGGGGGCTCAAGCTCCTACAATGAGCAGTTCTTC.

This sequence joins TRBV9 and TRBJ2-2; 7 bases are shared with TRBD1. V gave up 0 bases and J gave up 2 bases; unmatched junction bases: 4. The CDR3 sequence is 16 residues long. From germline, CDR1 is SGDLS and CDR2 YYNGEE. The CDR3 nucleotides are TGTGCCAGCAGCGTAGTCGACAGGGTTAACACCGGGGAGCTGTTTTTT. Its protein product is CASSVVDRVNTGELFF.

V usage is TRBV30 and J usage is TRBJ1-2; weak D call: TRBD1 (6 bases). The V gene's germline CDR1 is GTSNPN and CDR2 SVGIG (reference sequence). V shed 1 base and J shed 2 bases, with 11 bases lying between them. The CDR3 sequence is 14 residues long. For the CDR3, the DNA is TGTGCCTGGAGTGCCGGACAGCAGAACTATGGCTACACCTTC. It codes for CAWSAGQQNYGYTF.

The V call is TRBV6-4, the J call TRBJ2-1, with D maybe TRBD2 (6 bases). CDR3 length: 13 residues. Deletions cut 0 bases from V and 12 bases from J, with 12 bases between. Looked up from germline, CDR1 is MRHNA and CDR2 is SNTAGT. The CDR3 DNA sequence: TGTGCCAGCAGTGACTCGAGTCGGGAGAGGCAGTTCTTC. Translating it yields CASSDSSRERQFF.

This sequence joins TRBV5-1 and TRBJ2-3, with 7 bases matching TRBD1. Looked up from germline, CDR1 is SGHRS and CDR2 is YFSETQ. This CDR3 is 15 amino acids long. V shed 0 bases, J shed 2 bases, and the junction held 3 bases outside the gene matches. The CDR3 DNA reads TGCGCCAGCAGCTTGGGAGACAGGGTCACAGATACGCAGTATTTT. The encoded protein is CASSLGDRVTDTQYF.

The sample holds one count of this clone. The chain employs TRBV4-3 and TRBJ2-5, with 8 bases fitting TRBD1. The CDR3 runs to 14 residues. After removal of 3 bases from V and 4 bases from J, the junction contained 4 bases not matched to a gene. The germline CDR1 and CDR2 sequences are LGHNA and YSLEER. CDR3 sequence: CASSQDRVRETQYF. The CDR3 DNA follows: TGCGCCAGCAGCCAGGACAGGGTCCGAGAGACCCAGTACTTC.

The chain combines TRBV5-5 with TRBJ2-5; 10 nucleotides line up with TRBD1. The CDR3 spans 14 residues. V shed 3 bases, J shed 3 bases, and the junction held 2 bases outside the gene matches. The V gene's germline CDR1 is SGHKS and CDR2 YYEKEE (reference sequence). CDR3 coding DNA: TGTGCCAGCAGCTCGGGGACAGGGGAAGAGACCCAGTACTTC. Protein product: CASSSGTGEETQYF.

The rearrangement uses TRBV30 and TRBJ1-1; no firm D call. Germline V gene data show CDR1 as GTSNPN and CDR2 as SVGIG (reference sequence). The CDR3 spans 12 residues. Trimming took 5 bases from V and 7 from J, leaving 14 bases between them. CDR3 region: CAWDTGSLEAFF. The CDR3, as DNA: TGTGCCTGGGATACTGGTTCTCTTGAAGCTTTCTTT.

This clone has just one count. The genes are TRBV4-1 and TRBJ2-1, with 8 positions matching TRBD2. V lost 5 bases to trimming and J lost 0 bases; unmatched junction nucleotides: 6. Looked up from germline, CDR1 is MGHRA and CDR2 is YSYEKL. The length of the CDR3 is 16 residues. The CDR3 region is CASSFSGTSSYNEQFF. In DNA, the CDR3 is TGCGCCAGCAGCTTTAGCGGGACGAGCTCCTACAATGAGCAGTTCTTC.

V and J are TRBV7-9 and TRBJ2-5; D may be TRBD2 (6 bases). V lost 5 bases to trimming and J lost 0 bases, with 16 bases between them. CDR3 length: 16 amino acids. Germline assignment: CDR1 SEHNR and CDR2 FQNEAQ (reference sequence). CDR3 sequence (DNA): TGTGCCAGCAGCCATCCGGGACTCCCGTACCAAGAGACCCAGTACTTC. Translating gives CASSHPGLPYQETQYF.

The chain couples TRBV5-1 to TRBJ1-1, with 8 bases that match TRBD1. J was trimmed by 1 base and V by 7 bases; bases with no gene match: 9. CDR3 length equals 15 residues. Germline V lookup: CDR1 SGHRS, CDR2 YFSETQ. The chain's CDR3 is CASRPQGAGNTEAFF. The DNA of the CDR3 is TGCGCCAGCCGCCCTCAGGGGGCGGGGAACACTGAAGCTTTCTTT. Full variable domain (rest looked up from reference TRBV5-1 and TRBJ1-1): KAGVTQTPRYLIKTRGQQVTLSCSPISGHRSVSWYQQTPGQGLQFLFEYFSETQRNKGNFPGRFSGRQFSNSRSEMNVSTLELGDSALYLCASRPQGAGNTEAFFGQGTRLTVV.

This clone came up once. V usage is TRBV3-1 (or the pseudogene TRBV3-2) and J usage is TRBJ2-5; no definite D call. There are 16 residues in the CDR3. Trimming pared 1 base from V and 5 bases from J, leaving 17 bases between. The germline CDR1 and CDR2 sequences are LGHDT and YNNKEL (reference sequence). In DNA form, the CDR3 reads TGTGCCAGCAGCCAAGTGAGTAGCCACTTCCTGGAGACCCAGTACTTC. Encoded protein: CASSQVSSHFLETQYF.

This clone was picked up one time. The chain links TRBV2 to TRBJ1-5, with D unclear. Trimming pared 6 bases from V and 1 base from J, leaving 10 bases between. The CDR3 length is 14 residues. Germline V gene sequence: CDR1 SNHLY, CDR2 FYNNEI. CDR3 nucleotides: TGTGCCAGCAGGGAACAAGAGAGCAATCAGCCCCAGCATTTT. Residues: CASREQESNQPQHF.

The V call is TRBV7-2, the J call TRBJ1-1; D is unresolved. The germline V gene has CDR1 SGHTA and CDR2 FQGNSA. Trimming took 3 bases from V and 4 from J, leaving 9 bases between them. The CDR3 runs 13 residues. The CDR3 sequence: CASSFFQATEAFF. CDR3 nucleotides: TGTGCCAGCAGCTTCTTCCAAGCCACTGAAGCTTTCTTT.

The rearrangement joins TRBV11-3 to TRBJ2-1; D remains ambiguous. The CDR3 sequence is 16 residues long. Trimming removed 6 bases from V and 2 bases from J, with 17 bases in between. The germline V gene has CDR1 SGHNT and CDR2 YENEEA. CDR3 amino acids: CASSNGLSLTYNEQFF. In DNA form, the CDR3 reads TGTGCCAGCAGTAATGGGCTCTCGCTCACCTACAATGAGCAGTTCTTC.

The rearrangement uses TRBV3-1 (or the pseudogene TRBV3-2) and TRBJ2-1; weak D call: TRBD2 (6 bases). This CDR3 is 17 amino acids long. V was cut by 0 bases and J by 7 bases, with 19 bases left in between. CDR1 and CDR2 (germline): LGHDT, YNNKEL (reference sequence). This chain's CDR3 is CASSQELEGGTRNEQFF. The CDR3, as DNA: TGTGCCAGCAGCCAAGAATTGGAAGGCGGGACCCGGAATGAGCAGTTCTTC.

The chain is built from TRBV6-5 and TRBJ2-1; D unclear. CDR3 length: 12 amino acids. Trimming shortened V by 11 bases and J by 7 bases, and 15 bases separated the two germline ends. Germline V gives CDR1 MNHEY, CDR2 SVGAGI. CDR3 amino acids: CASGSSGNEQFF. CDR3 nucleotides: TGTGCCTCCGGCAGCTCCGGGAATGAGCAGTTCTTC.

The chain uses TRBV7-3 and TRBJ2-1; the D gene is possibly TRBD2 (6 bases). The V end lost 5 bases, the J end lost 7 bases, and 15 bases lay between the germline ends. The CDR3 spans 14 residues. CDR1 SGHTA and CDR2 FQGTGA come from the germline V gene. The CDR3 region has the DNA TGTGCCAGCAGCCCCCGGGGACTCCAAAATGAGCAGTTCTTC. Protein product: CASSPRGLQNEQFF.

The chain joins TRBV4-2 to TRBJ1-5, with D perhaps matching TRBD1 (5 bases). Germline V gene lookup returns CDR1 LGHNA and CDR2 YNFKEQ. The CDR3 contains 15 residues. Deletions cut 4 bases from V and 4 bases from J, with 14 bases between. The CDR3 reads CASSLSGGGNQPQHF. The CDR3 DNA reads TGTGCCAGCAGCCTGTCGGGGGGAGGGAATCAGCCCCAGCATTTT.

The V call is TRBV7-3, the J call TRBJ2-2; D is unclear. CDR1 and CDR2 (germline): SGHTA, FQGTGA. This CDR3 has 14 residues. Trimming pared 4 bases from V and 3 bases from J, leaving 9 bases between. CDR3 in DNA: TGTGCCAGCAGCTCACGTCGGGACACCGGGGAGCTGTTTTTT. It codes for CASSSRRDTGELFF. The whole variable domain, filled in from reference TRBV7-3 and TRBJ2-2, reads GAGVSQTPSNKVTEKGKYVELRCDPISGHTALYWYRQSLGQGPEFLIYFQGTGAADDSGLPNDRFFAVRPEGSVSTLKIQRTERGDSAVYLCASSSRRDTGELFFGEGSRLTVL.

This clone appeared a few times. The chain is built from TRBV27 and TRBJ2-5; 11 bases map to TRBD2. The germline V gene encodes CDR1 MNHEY and CDR2 SMNVEV (reference sequence). The CDR3 is made up of 16 amino acids. J was trimmed by 5 bases and V by 6 bases; bases with no gene match: 11. CDR3 sequence (DNA): TGTGCCAGCAGAACGGCTAGCGGGGGGATTCCGGAGACCCAGTACTTC. This encodes CASRTASGGIPETQYF.

This chain uses TRBV4-2 with TRBJ1-1; the match to TRBD1 covers 7 bases. V trimming: 2 bases; J trimming: 1 base; junction bases outside the gene matches: 4. This CDR3 has 15 amino acids. The germline V gene encodes CDR1 LGHNA and CDR2 YNFKEQ. The CDR3 DNA is TGTGCCAGCAGCCAACCGGGACAGCAGAACACTGAAGCTTTCTTT. Protein: CASSQPGQQNTEAFF.

This clone was picked up a small number of times. CDR3 loop: CASSLTGGGTGELFF. The CDR3 DNA reads TGTGCCAGTAGTCTGACAGGGGGCGGGACCGGGGAGCTGTTTTTT. This chain connects TRBV19 to TRBJ2-2; 10 nucleotides line up with TRBD1. With 5 bases clipped from V and 5 bases from J, the junction kept 5 bases outside the gene matches. Germline V gives CDR1 LNHDA, CDR2 SQIVND (reference sequence). The CDR3 has 15 residues.

This chain uses TRBV5-4 with TRBJ1-4; tentatively, D is TRBD1 (5 bases). Trimming stripped 1 base from V and 7 bases from J, with 17 bases between. Germline V gene data show CDR1 as SGHNT and CDR2 as YYREEE (reference sequence). The length of the CDR3 is 16 residues. The CDR3 loop reads CASSLPGGGSVEKLFF. The CDR3 nucleotides are TGTGCCAGCAGCTTGCCCGGGGGAGGGTCTGTTGAAAAACTGTTTTTT.

CDR3 region: CASSASGRGLGNEQFF. CDR3 bases: TGTGCCAGCAGCGCCAGCGGGCGGGGACTAGGCAATGAGCAGTTCTTC. The chain carries TRBV9 and TRBJ2-1; the match to TRBD2 covers 8 bases. With V trimmed by 3 bases and J by 6 bases, 11 bases remained unmatched. There are 16 residues in the CDR3. In germline, CDR1 is SGDLS, CDR2 YYNGEE.

This clone came up once. V is TRBV9 and J is TRBJ1-3; D is unresolved. Trimming shortened V by 0 bases and J by 0 bases, and 13 bases separated the two germline ends. Germline CDR1 reads SGDLS; CDR2 reads YYNGEE. The CDR3 is 17 amino acids. CDR3 residues: CASSVGNGPGSGNTIYF. The CDR3, as DNA: TGTGCCAGCAGCGTAGGGAATGGCCCAGGCTCTGGAAACACCATATATTTT.

The chain uses TRBV9 and TRBJ2-5; 8 bases match TRBD1. The CDR3 extends over 15 amino acids. Germline V gene sequence: CDR1 SGDLS, CDR2 YYNGEE. The ends lost 0 bases at V and 6 bases at J; junction bases unmatched: 7. The CDR3 bases are TGTGCCAGCAGCGTAGGGGCAGGGGGCGGAAAGACCCAGTACTTC. This codes for CASSVGAGGGKTQYF.

Relative to its sample, this clone is hyperexpanded. The chain combines TRBV9 with TRBJ2-2; the D gene is possibly TRBD1 (6 bases). Looked up from germline, CDR1 is SGDLS and CDR2 is YYNGEE. V gave up 4 bases and J gave up 6 bases, with 16 bases separating them. The CDR3 totals 15 residues. CDR3 in amino acids: CASSSTGTKSGELFF. CDR3 DNA: TGTGCCAGCAGCAGCACCGGGACAAAATCCGGGGAGCTGTTTTTT.

The chain uses TRBV5-4 and TRBJ1-1; TRBD1 agrees at 8 bases. J lost 4 bases, V lost 3 bases, and 5 bases had no gene match. The CDR3 is 14 amino acids. The germline V gene has CDR1 SGHNT and CDR2 YYREEE (reference sequence). DNA of the CDR3: TGTGCCAGCAGCTCTGGACAGGGAACCACTGAAGCTTTCTTT. Protein: CASSSGQGTTEAFF. Full variable domain (missing parts from reference TRBV5-4 and TRBJ1-1): ETGVTQSPTHLIKTRGQQVTLRCSSQSGHNTVSWYQQALGQGPQFIFQYYREEENGRGNFPPRFSGLQFPNYSSELNVNALELDDSALYLCASSSGQGTTEAFFGQGTRLTVV.